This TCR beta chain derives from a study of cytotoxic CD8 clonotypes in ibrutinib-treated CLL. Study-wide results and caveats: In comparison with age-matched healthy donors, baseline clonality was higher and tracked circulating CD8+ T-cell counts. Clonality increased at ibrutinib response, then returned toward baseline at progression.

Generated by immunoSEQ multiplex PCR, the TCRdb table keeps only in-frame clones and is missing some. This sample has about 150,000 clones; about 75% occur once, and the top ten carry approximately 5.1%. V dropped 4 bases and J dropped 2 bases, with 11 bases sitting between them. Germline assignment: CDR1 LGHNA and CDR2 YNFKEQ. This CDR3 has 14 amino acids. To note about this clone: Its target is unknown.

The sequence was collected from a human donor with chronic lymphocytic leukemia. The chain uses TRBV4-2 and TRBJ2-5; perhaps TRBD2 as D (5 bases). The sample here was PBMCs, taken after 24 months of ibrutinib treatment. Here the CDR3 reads CASSPTSGQETQYF. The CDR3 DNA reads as TGTGCCAGCAGCCCTACCAGCGGACAAGAGACCCAGTACTTC.